A single T cell receptor beta chain is shown here with its context. Its antigen is still unknown. No quality values exist for individual bases; no much larger clone is one base distant. Donors were healthy HIV-negative adults with no recently reported acute infections or vaccinations. Only Caucasian adults living in Nashville, Tennessee, USA were represented among the donors. CD4+ T cells were enriched through magnetic negative selection, after which naive cells were positively selected on CD45RA and the remaining negative fraction served as the memory subset. Blood was obtained by leukapheresis, after which PBMCs were separated by Ficoll-Histopaque density gradient centrifugation and cryopreserved in liquid nitrogen vapor phase. Analytical flow cytometry was used to check the purity and quantity of each magnetically sorted T cell population. Genomic DNA was isolated from each sorted fraction and quantified by UV absorbance on a Nanodrop 2000c.

Using the deep immunoSEQ assay, TCR CDR3 regions were amplified from genomic DNA by multiplex PCR. Extracted genomic DNA from each cell subset was distributed evenly across all wells of several immunoSEQ 96-well plates, and each plate was treated as a replicate. Each replicate PCR for sorted subsets received about 0.2 ug genomic DNA, equal to roughly 29,000 T cell genomes. Purified libraries were measured with a Qubit 3.0 fluorometer, size-checked on a Bioanalyzer 2100, and measured again with the KAPA Library Quantification kit. Every immunoSEQ 96-well plate was sequenced on a separate single-read 150-cycle Illumina NextSeq 550 flow cell. The original methods were these. Because only junctional sequences without quality scores were contained in the immunoSEQ output, filtering matching that applied to full-length reads could not be performed. Sequences were annotated with PyIR, a Python wrapper for IgBLAST v1.9, using IMGT germline references to assign V/J genes and CDR3. Reads with weak V/J assignments (E-value above 1e-6), missing CDR3, stop codons, out-of-frame junctions, or ambiguous translated residues were removed. V3J clonotypes were defined as sequences sharing the same inferred V gene, J gene, and CDR3 amino acid sequence. The percentage overlap between two repertoires was calculated by dividing the number of shared unique clonotypes by the size of the smaller repertoire. Repertoire richness was assessed with RTK rarefaction, the Chao1 estimator, and Recon v2.1 estimates of unobserved clonotypes. For all TCRbeta clonotypes obtained by the gDNA method from a handful of donors, generation probabilities were computed with OLGA. The table was pulled from immuneACCESS by TCRdb, which kept in-frame rearrangements only. Such tables lose some clones; where checked, under half of the loss comes from unresolved V genes, and the rest has no known cause. That table is the source of V, J and clone size, and D and trimming were worked out from the DNA. This sample gives 2 million to 3 million clones in total; over 85% of them show up just once. The top ten clones comprise roughly 0.39% of the sample.

This entry belongs to a study of shared clonotypes between healthy human individuals (dated by TCRdb to 2019 to 2021). Study-wide context: The cohort included three men and a couple of women between 18 and 49 years of age. Different laboratories and diverse techniques were used to prepare libraries and sequence TCR repertoires, to increase sequencing depth and limit assay-specific biases. Blood TCR repertoires of four to six healthy adults were deeply sequenced to estimate repertoire size and the extent of clonotype sharing between individuals. Each donor's leukapheresis produced roughly between roughly 0.85 and 9.5 billion PBMCs. Per donor, three plates each were used for CD4 naive and CD4 memory, two for CD8 naive, and one for CD8 memory.

V loses 4 bases of germline sequence and J loses 3 bases, and the interval between the two ends is 9 bases. The CDR3 measures 13 amino acids from cysteine to phenylalanine. Only the CDR3 region is kept as DNA, spanning 39 bases read in frame from base 1. The germline V gene supplies CDR1 SNHLY and CDR2 FYNNEI. Findings and caveats that apply to the study as a whole: Sampling was restricted to blood, and TCR repertoires in tissues likely differ from the TCR repertoires found in blood. Compared with non-shared clonotypes, the clonotypes found in all four sorted-subset donors had higher generation probabilities. Pairwise subsampling led to the expectation that sequencing depth would affect the degree of clonotype sharing among donors. Because the study included a small number of donors, the genetic and exposure-history diversity represented was limited. Estimated clonotype richness was generally larger for naive than for memory subsets. Even with the large sequencing depth, rarefaction of the sorted-subset datasets indicated that sequencing was incomplete. Roughly 5% of naive CD4, 3.5% of naive CD8, approximately 2% of memory CD4, and around 0.4% of memory CD8 clonotypes were shared across several donors.

The rearranged chain carries TRBV2 and TRBJ1-2; the D gene is unclear. Sequencing was carried out using naive CD4+ T cells from PBMCs. This specimen's cell subset or site label, per the study, means: CD45RA+ positively selected. The sequence was obtained from a man between 18 and 35 years old in good health. Some clones in this sample may be carry-over from other donors' samples. The CDR3 reads CASSVAVHYGYTF. In nucleotide form, the sequence is TGTGCCAGCAGTGTTGCGGTTCACTATGGCTACACCTTC.